This TCR beta chain was documented in a study of tumor-infiltrating lymphocytes in primary liver carcinoma. CDR1 LGHNA and CDR2 YSLEER come from the germline V gene. The CDR3 runs 17 residues. V trimming: 11 bases; J trimming: 5 bases; junction bases outside the gene matches: 19. Blood RNA was derived from unsorted whole blood, and germline DNA was extracted too. Constant-region priming of about 0.5 ug total RNA yielded TCR beta cDNA. The TCR beta library was amplified through three nested multiplex PCR rounds in a modified ARM-PCR procedure. TRBV1-TRBV30 forward primers paired with a C-beta reverse primer drove the first two PCR rounds, about 10 cycles each. MiXCR, applied by TCRdb to the multiplex PCR reads, yields one record per CDR3 protein. The sample includes hundreds of thousands of distinct CDR3 sequences, nearly 60% seen only once; the top ten take about 18%.

The receptor's source is a woman aged 25 to 39 with primary liver carcinoma and hepatitis B virus infection. J is TRBJ2-2 and V is TRBV4-3, with 8 bases aligning to TRBD1. What was sequenced was peripheral blood. CDR3 amino acids: CADSQEGYGTGTGELFF. In DNA form, the CDR3 reads TGCGCCGACAGCCAAGAGGGGTATGGGACAGGTACCGGGGAGCTGTTTTTT.